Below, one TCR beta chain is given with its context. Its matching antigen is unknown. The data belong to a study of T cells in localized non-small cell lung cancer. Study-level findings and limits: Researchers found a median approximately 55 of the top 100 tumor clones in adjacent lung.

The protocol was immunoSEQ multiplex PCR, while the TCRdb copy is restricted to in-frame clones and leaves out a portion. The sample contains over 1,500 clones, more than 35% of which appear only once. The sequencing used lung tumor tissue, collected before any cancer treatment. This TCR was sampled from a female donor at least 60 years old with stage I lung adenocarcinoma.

CDR3 sequence reads: CASSHWGAGARETQYF. CDR3 bases: TGTGCCAGCAGTCACTGGGGGGCAGGGGCCCGGGAGACCCAGTACTTC. The gene calls are TRBV14 and TRBJ2-5; D possibly matches TRBD1 or TRBD2 (6 bases each). The V gene lost 6 bases and the J gene lost 5 bases, with 22 bases spanning the gap. Germline V CDR1 and CDR2: SGHDN, FVKESK. CDR3 size: 16 residues. The full variable domain, rest sourced from reference TRBV14 and TRBJ2-5, is EAGVTQFPSHSVIEKGQTVTLRCDPISGHDNLYWYRRVMGKEIKFLLHFVKESKQDESGMPNNRFLAERTGGTYSTLKVQPAELEDSGVYFCASSHWGAGARETQYFGPGTRLLVL.